One sample yielded the 32 T cell receptor beta chains listed below, sequenced in a study of blood T cell repertoires in COVID-19. Method: immunoSEQ multiplex PCR; TCRdb's copy keeps in-frame clones and lacks some. The sample contains 200,000 to 250,000 clones, about 90% of which appear only once. What was sequenced was PBMCs or T cells enriched from blood (not recorded which). These receptors all stem from a man aged 25-45 years who had recovered from COVID-19.

The V call is TRBV23-1, the J call TRBJ2-7, with D perhaps TRBD1 (6 bases). TRBV23-1 is given ORF status, its function remaining uncertain. This CDR3 contains 14 residues. V lost 1 base and J 4 bases, leaving 11 bases between the germline ends. DNA of the CDR3: TGCGCCAGCAGTCAATTTGACAGGAATTACGAGCAGTACTTC. It yields the protein CASSQFDRNYEQYF.

This chain links TRBV6-2 or TRBV6-3 with TRBJ1-6; 9 bases match TRBD1. The CDR3 contains 15 residues. From germline, CDR1 is MNHEY and CDR2 SVGEGT. Unmatched junction bases numbered 1, after V lost 0 bases and J lost 7 bases. Written as DNA, the CDR3 is TGTGCCAGCAGTTACTCCGGGACAGGGAATTCACCCCTCCACTTT. Its protein is CASSYSGTGNSPLHF.

This rearrangement joins TRBV7-2 to TRBJ2-7; D might be TRBD2 (6 bases). With 4 bases removed from V and 1 base from J, the gap between germline ends came to 14 bases. The CDR3 consists of 15 residues. Germline V CDR1 and CDR2: SGHTA, FQGNSA. For the CDR3, the DNA is TGTGCCAGCAGCTATCGGGCTAGCGATTCCTACGAGCAGTACTTC. It yields the protein CASSYRASDSYEQYF.

This chain links TRBV19 with TRBJ1-2; no firm D call. This CDR3 region has 13 residues. Per the germline V gene, CDR1 is LNHDA and CDR2 is SQIVND (reference sequence). With 1 base removed from V and 8 bases from J, the gap between germline ends came to 11 bases. The CDR3 loop reads CASSIVGGSGYTF. CDR3 coding DNA: TGTGCCAGTAGTATAGTGGGAGGGAGCGGCTACACCTTC.

This clone appeared many times. The chain employs TRBV4-2 and TRBJ1-5, with D hard to call. This CDR3 is 17 amino acids long. Germline-derived CDR1 and CDR2 are LGHNA and YNFKEQ. Trimming shortened V by 0 bases and J by 0 bases, and 12 bases separated the two germline ends. The CDR3 DNA reads TGTGCCAGCAGCCAAGATTTAGCCGGCCTTAGCAATCAGCCCCAGCATTTT. The encoded protein is CASSQDLAGLSNQPQHF.

This chain uses TRBV28 with TRBJ2-1; 8 bases fit TRBD1. CDR1 and CDR2 from the germline V gene are MDHEN and SYDVKM. V dropped 5 bases and J dropped 5; count of bases not matched to a gene: 11. The CDR3 has 16 amino acids. In nucleotides, the CDR3 is TGTGCCAGCAGTACCCTCGGACAGGGTTACCACAATGAGCAGTTCTTC. It encodes CASSTLGQGYHNEQFF.

This chain connects TRBV3-1 (or the pseudogene TRBV3-2) to TRBJ1-1; TRBD1 matches at 7 bases. This CDR3 region has 13 residues. Looked up from germline, CDR1 is LGHDT and CDR2 is YNNKEL (reference sequence). Germline trimming cut 4 bases from V and 4 bases from J; bases unmatched to any gene: 3. CDR3 DNA sequence: TGTGCCAGCAGCCTCGACAGGGCCACTGAAGCTTTCTTT. As protein: CASSLDRATEAFF.

The chain employs TRBV5-4 and TRBJ1-1; TRBD1 matches 7 bases. Germline-derived CDR1 and CDR2 are SGHNT and YYREEE (reference sequence). This CDR3 contains 15 residues. With 4 bases clipped from V and 5 bases from J, the junction kept 11 bases outside the gene matches. As DNA, the CDR3 is TGTGCCAGCAGCGACCGACAGGGCGGATTGACTGAAGCTTTCTTT. It encodes CASSDRQGGLTEAFF.

This chain joins TRBV19 and TRBJ2-5; D possibly corresponds to TRBD2 (6 bases). This CDR3 has 11 residues. CDR1 LNHDA and CDR2 SQIVND come from the germline V gene (reference sequence). V was pared by 5 bases and J by 7 bases, with 8 bases between. For the CDR3, the DNA is TGTGCCAGTAGTGGGCGGGGGACCCAGTACTTC. Protein product: CASSGRGTQYF.

This chain uses TRBV29-1 with TRBJ1-1; the D gene is possibly TRBD1 (5 bases). CDR1 is SQVTM and CDR2 is ANQGSEA in the germline V gene. V lost 7 bases and J lost 8, with 14 bases in between. This CDR3 has 11 residues. The CDR3 DNA reads TGCAGCGGTGGGGAGGGGTTAGAAGCTTTCTTT. It codes for CSGGEGLEAFF.

The gene calls are TRBV7-9 and TRBJ2-3; 10 bases agree with TRBD2. CDR1 is SEHNR, CDR2 FQNEAQ, per germline (reference sequence). V dropped 5 bases and J dropped 3; count of bases not matched to a gene: 8. This CDR3 is built from 16 residues. The chain's CDR3 is CASSRAVSGGTDTQYF. Written as DNA, the CDR3 is TGTGCCAGCAGCCGAGCAGTTAGCGGGGGGACAGATACGCAGTATTTT.

The count of this clone is one. The chain couples TRBV19 to TRBJ1-5, with D unresolved. The CDR3 is 15 residues long. Germline CDR1 is LNHDA and CDR2 is SQIVND (reference sequence). The germline V and J ends were trimmed by 3 bases and 2 bases, with 11 bases remaining between them. CDR3 loop: CASSILRGRNQPQHF. Here the CDR3 DNA reads TGTGCCAGTAGTATTCTGCGAGGGCGCAATCAGCCCCAGCATTTT.

The chain couples TRBV3-1 (or the pseudogene TRBV3-2) to TRBJ1-2; D might be TRBD1 (5 bases). V lost 1 base and J 2 bases, leaving 14 bases between the germline ends. The CDR3 is 16 residues long. CDR1 is LGHDT and CDR2 is YNNKEL in the germline V gene (reference sequence). CDR3 sequence: CASSQAQGRRNYGYTF. The CDR3 DNA reads as TGTGCCAGCAGCCAAGCGCAGGGTCGCAGAAACTATGGCTACACCTTC.

The chain is built from TRBV12-3 or TRBV12-4 and TRBJ1-1; D is undetermined. V lost 3 bases to trimming and J lost 6 bases, with 11 bases between them. The CDR3 is 13 amino acids. For the CDR3, the DNA is TGTGCCAGCAGTTTGGTACTAGTATCTGAAGCTTTCTTT. It codes for CASSLVLVSEAFF.

V is TRBV5-6 and J is TRBJ1-2; D remains ambiguous. V was shortened by 5 bases and J by 3 bases, with 17 bases between the two germline ends. CDR3 length: 15 amino acids. Germline CDR1 is SGHDT and CDR2 is YYEEEE. In nucleotides, the CDR3 is TGTGCCAGCAGGTCAAGACGGGAACACTACTATGGCTACACCTTC. This codes for CASRSRREHYYGYTF.

This clone occurred once. The chain recombines TRBV19 with TRBJ2-1, with 13 bases that match TRBD2. V lost 4 bases and J lost 0; bases outside the gene matches: 3. Looked up from germline, CDR1 is LNHDA and CDR2 is SQIVND (reference sequence). There are 17 residues in the CDR3. CDR3 amino acids: CASSRGLAGSSYNEQFF. CDR3 bases: TGTGCCAGTAGTAGGGGACTAGCGGGGAGCTCCTACAATGAGCAGTTCTTC.

The rearrangement uses TRBV9 and TRBJ2-2; 10 nucleotides align to TRBD2. The CDR3 is 18 amino acids. Germline values: CDR1 SGDLS, CDR2 YYNGEE. V shed 0 bases, J shed 0 bases, and the junction held 5 bases outside the gene matches. The CDR3 nucleotides are TGTGCCAGCAGCGTAGTAGCGGGGGGCCGAACGAACACCGGGGAGCTGTTTTTT. Amino acids: CASSVVAGGRTNTGELFF. Complete variable domain (other parts from reference TRBV9 and TRBJ2-2): DSGVTQTPKHLITATGQRVTLRCSPRSGDLSVYWYQQSLDQGLQFLIQYYNGEERAKGNILERFSAQQFPDLHSELNLSSLELGDSALYFCASSVVAGGRTNTGELFFGEGSRLTVL.

This chain uses TRBV11-2 with TRBJ2-5, with a tentative D call TRBD1 (5 bases). The length of the CDR3 is 15 residues. Per germline, CDR1 SGHAT and CDR2 FQNNGV. The V and J ends lost 1 base and 5 bases respectively, with 14 bases between them. Here the CDR3 DNA reads TGTGCCAGCAGCTTAGGAACCAGGGTTCGGGAGACCCAGTACTTC. Protein product: CASSLGTRVRETQYF.

This chain uses TRBV5-1 with TRBJ2-2; perhaps TRBD2 as D (5 bases). From germline, CDR1 is SGHRS and CDR2 YFSETQ. Trimming cost V 0 bases and J 7 bases, with 13 bases left between them. The CDR3 extends over 15 amino acids. The CDR3 coding sequence is TGCGCCAGCAGCTTGGAGGGTCGGGGTGGCGGGGAGCTGTTTTTT. It encodes CASSLEGRGGGELFF.

This chain joins TRBV11-2 and TRBJ2-3; 7 bases match TRBD1. Looked up from germline, CDR1 is SGHAT and CDR2 is FQNNGV. The CDR3 loop spans 13 amino acids. With V trimmed by 4 bases and J by 6 bases, 4 bases remained unmatched. The CDR3 here is CASSSEGADTQYF. In DNA, the CDR3 is TGTGCCAGCAGCTCCGAGGGGGCGGATACGCAGTATTTT. The entire variable domain, with the rest obtained from reference TRBV11-2 and TRBJ2-3, is as follows: EAGVAQSPRYKIIEKRQSVAFWCNPISGHATLYWYQQILGQGPKLLIQFQNNGVVDDSQLPKDRFSAERLKGVDSTLKIQPAKLEDSAVYLCASSSEGADTQYFGPGTRLTVL.

Here the CDR3 DNA reads TGTGCCAGCAGTTACGAGGCTAGCGGATCCTACGAGCAGTACTTC. This sequence encodes CASSYEASGSYEQYF. The chain links TRBV6-2 or TRBV6-3 to TRBJ2-7; 7 bases align to TRBD2. The CDR3 spans 15 residues. Per the germline V gene, CDR1 is MNHEY and CDR2 is SVGEGT. V shed 2 bases and J 1 base; nucleotides not matched to a gene: 5.

This chain joins TRBV28 and TRBJ1-3; D is ambiguous. V lost 3 bases, J lost 4 bases, and 7 bases lay in between. Germline CDR1 MDHEN, CDR2 SYDVKM. This CDR3 is built from 13 residues. The chain's CDR3 is CASSFGSGNTIYF. The DNA for the CDR3 is TGTGCCAGCAGTTTCGGGTCCGGAAACACCATATATTTT.

This clone has just a few counts. As DNA, the CDR3 is TGTGCCAGCTGCGGGACAGTCTTTAGCACAGATACGCAGTATTTT. Translating gives CASCGTVFSTDTQYF. V gene TRBV2 combines with J gene TRBJ2-3; tentative D call: TRBD1 (7 bases). The germline V gene has CDR1 SNHLY and CDR2 FYNNEI. This CDR3 comprises 15 residues. V was trimmed by 8 bases and J by 0 bases, leaving 15 bases between them.

The chain recombines TRBV28 with TRBJ2-2; TRBD1 agrees at 7 bases. V trimming: 8 bases; J trimming: 5 bases; junction bases outside the gene matches: 11. Germline V gene sequence: CDR1 MDHEN, CDR2 SYDVKM. The CDR3 extends over 15 amino acids. CDR3 sequence reads: CASETGTVGTGELFF. The DNA of the CDR3 is TGTGCCAGCGAGACCGGGACAGTGGGGACCGGGGAGCTGTTTTTT.

The V and J genes are TRBV25-1 and TRBJ1-2, with no clear D. The CDR3 runs 12 residues. V was pared by 3 bases and J by 8 bases, with 10 bases between. Germline CDR1 is MGHDK and CDR2 is SYGVNS. In DNA form, the CDR3 reads TGTGCCAGCAGTGATCTCCGTTTAGGCTACACCTTC. Its protein is CASSDLRLGYTF.

The CDR3 sequence is CAWSRRGSSNYGYTF. In DNA form, the CDR3 reads TGTGCCTGGAGTAGGCGGGGCAGCTCTAACTATGGCTACACCTTC. The rearrangement uses TRBV30 and TRBJ1-2; D is possibly TRBD1 (5 bases). Germline CDR1 and CDR2: GTSNPN and SVGIG (reference sequence). This CDR3 spans 15 amino acids. Trimming cost V 2 bases and J 0 bases, with 13 bases left between them.

The rearrangement uses TRBV7-8 and TRBJ1-4, with a possible D match to TRBD1 (5 bases). The ends were cut back, 5 bases at V and 5 bases at J, with 12 bases in the middle. Germline-derived CDR1 and CDR2 are SGHVS and FQNEAQ. The CDR3 is 14 amino acids. The CDR3 region has the DNA TGTGCCAGCAGCGCAAGGCAGGGAAATGAAAAACTGTTTTTT. This gives the protein CASSARQGNEKLFF.

This clone is a singleton in its sample. The V gene is TRBV19, the J gene TRBJ1-1; 8 nucleotides agree with TRBD1. CDR3 length: 14 amino acids. V was clipped by 3 bases and J by 3 bases; unmatched bases: 3. Germline assignment: CDR1 LNHDA and CDR2 SQIVND (reference sequence). The CDR3 sequence is CASSIGRGHTEAFF. The CDR3 DNA sequence: TGTGCCAGTAGTATTGGCAGGGGGCACACTGAAGCTTTCTTT.

Details on this clone: The same CDR3 arises from other DNA sequences in this sample as well. This chain links TRBV4-3 with TRBJ1-5; perhaps TRBD1 as D (5 bases). With 0 bases removed from V and 7 bases from J, the gap between germline ends came to 10 bases. The CDR3 contains 14 residues. Germline V CDR1 and CDR2: LGHNA, YSLEER. The CDR3 DNA reads as TGCGCCAGCAGCCAAGAGGGGGGGGGACAGCCCCAGCATTTT. Translation: CASSQEGGGQPQHF.

The J gene is TRBJ2-2, the V gene TRBV19; D is uncertain. The CDR3 is made up of 14 amino acids. Germline CDR1 and CDR2: LNHDA and SQIVND (reference sequence). Trimming took 3 bases from V and 2 from J, leaving 7 bases between them. This CDR3 reads CASSMYTNTGELFF. The CDR3 coding sequence is TGTGCCAGTAGTATGTACACCAACACCGGGGAGCTGTTTTTT.

The chain carries TRBV12-3 or TRBV12-4 and TRBJ1-2; TRBD1 might be the D (5 bases). V was clipped by 1 base and J by 7 bases, with 7 bases between them. The CDR3 extends over 12 amino acids. The CDR3 sequence is CASSLDQGGYTF. Here the CDR3 DNA reads TGTGCCAGCAGTTTAGATCAGGGTGGCTACACCTTC.

This sequence joins TRBV28 and TRBJ1-5; D gene ambiguous. This CDR3 has 16 amino acids. Trimming stripped 1 base from V and 2 bases from J, with 12 bases between. Germline CDR1 MDHEN, CDR2 SYDVKM. CDR3: CASSLFSLIRNQPQHF. The CDR3 DNA is TGTGCCAGCAGTTTATTTTCCCTAATACGCAATCAGCCCCAGCATTTT.